The 20 T cell receptor beta chains below come from one sample, sequenced in a study of a mutant IDH1 vaccine in newly diagnosed glioma. Profiled with immunoSEQ multiplex PCR; TCRdb holds only in-frame clones, not every one. The sample lists over 60,000 clones; roughly 81% were seen once. Time point noted: week 35, safety follow-up. A 20-mer mutant IDH1 peptide at 300 ug was injected subcutaneously with topical imiquimod. These receptors lack a known antigen. This sample comprised PBMCs, obtained from a glioma patient whose treatment included an IDH1 peptide vaccine. These receptors were collected from a man aged 35 to 55 with glioma.

This chain uses TRBV6-1 with TRBJ2-5, with D tentatively TRBD2 (5 bases). The CDR3 spans 14 residues. Per the germline V gene, CDR1 is MNHNS and CDR2 is SASEGT. V was pared by 8 bases and J by 3 bases, with 16 bases between. CDR3 DNA: TGTGCCAGCGTCTTGAGGGTCCTAAAAGAGACCCAGTACTTC. The encoded protein is CASVLRVLKETQYF.

This clone was observed once. V usage is TRBV19 and J usage is TRBJ2-7, with TRBD2 matching over 11 bases. The CDR3 is made up of 14 amino acids. Germline loops: CDR1 LNHDA, CDR2 SQIVND (reference sequence). Trimming took 4 bases from V and 5 from J; bases not matched to a gene: 4. CDR3 DNA sequence: TGTGCCAGTAGTAGATCTAGCGGGAGGAACGAGCAGTACTTC. This encodes CASSRSSGRNEQYF. The complete variable domain, with remaining parts taken from reference TRBV19 and TRBJ2-7, reads DGGITQSPKYLFRKEGQNVTLSCEQNLNHDAMYWYRQDPGQGLRLIYYSQIVNDFQKGDIAEGYSVSREKKESFPLTVTSAQKNPTAFYLCASSRSSGRNEQYFGPGTRLTVT.

V gene TRBV28 combines with J gene TRBJ2-2; D may be TRBD2 (7 bases). The germline V and J ends were trimmed by 3 bases and 6 bases, with 17 bases remaining between them. Germline V CDR1 and CDR2: MDHEN, SYDVKM. The CDR3 is made up of 16 amino acids. Written as DNA, the CDR3 is TGTGCCAGCAGTTTTTCCGGGGGGCGCTTGCCCGGGGAGCTGTTTTTT. It translates to CASSFSGGRLPGELFF.

This sequence joins TRBV7-9 and TRBJ1-1; TRBD1 aligns across 8 bases. The CDR3 consists of 15 residues. V lost 5 bases to trimming and J lost 4 bases; unmatched junction nucleotides: 9. Germline loops: CDR1 SEHNR, CDR2 FQNEAQ (reference sequence). The CDR3 coding sequence is TGTGCCAGCAGCACGACAGGGGTTAAAAGCACTGAAGCTTTCTTT. This codes for CASSTTGVKSTEAFF.

The chain has TRBV7-2 and TRBJ2-3, with D perhaps TRBD1 (6 bases). V lost 5 bases to trimming and J lost 7 bases, with 13 bases between them. Per the germline V gene, CDR1 is SGHTA and CDR2 is FQGNSA. CDR3 length equals 13 residues. CDR3 amino acids: CASSTSGVNTQYF. CDR3 DNA sequence: TGTGCCAGCAGCACCTCAGGGGTAAATACGCAGTATTTT. The entire variable domain, with the rest obtained from reference TRBV7-2 and TRBJ2-3, is as follows: GAGVSQSPSNKVTEKGKDVELRCDPISGHTALYWYRQSLGQGLEFLIYFQGNSAPDKSGLPSDRFSAERTGGSVSTLTIQRTQQEDSAVYLCASSTSGVNTQYFGPGTRLTVL.

The chain has TRBV10-3 and TRBJ2-3, with 9 bases aligning to TRBD1. The CDR3 length is 15 residues. J gave up 3 bases and V 4 bases, and 5 bases lay outside the gene matches. CDR1 and CDR2 (germline): ENHRY, SYGVKD. CDR3 amino acids: CAISAPGQGTDTQYF. CDR3 bases: TGTGCCATCAGTGCACCGGGACAGGGTACAGATACGCAGTATTTT.

Here the CDR3 DNA reads TGTGCCTACCGGACATTCTCTCTGAACACTGAAGCTTTCTTT. This codes for CAYRTFSLNTEAFF. The rearrangement joins TRBV6-1 to TRBJ1-1; D possibly corresponds to TRBD1 (5 bases). The CDR3 covers 14 residues. Trimming shortened V by 11 bases and J by 0 bases, and 16 bases separated the two germline ends. Germline CDR1 reads MNHNS; CDR2 reads SASEGT.

The rearrangement uses TRBV29-1 and TRBJ2-3; possibly TRBD1 or TRBD2 for D (5 bases each). Germline V gene sequence: CDR1 SQVTM, CDR2 ANQGSEA. V was clipped by 6 bases and J by 4 bases, with 14 bases between them. The CDR3 runs 13 residues. The CDR3 here is CSVHGTDSDTQYF. Here the CDR3 DNA reads TGCAGCGTCCATGGGACCGACTCAGATACGCAGTATTTT.

This clone showed up just once. Sequence at one end of the junction differs from germline and may be a read error. The chain recombines TRBV7-7 with TRBJ2-1; perhaps TRBD2 as D (5 bases). The CDR3 contains 13 residues. Germline V gene sequence: CDR1 SSHAT, CDR2 FNYEAQ (reference sequence). In DNA form, the CDR3 reads TGTGCTAGCAGCTCCAGTCGGGATACTGAGCAGTTCTTC. Its protein product is CASSSSRDTEQFF.

V is TRBV7-2 and J is TRBJ2-7; no clear D. CDR1 and CDR2 from the germline V gene are SGHTA and FQGNSA. Trimming took off 1 base at V and 0 bases at J, with 10 bases between the two ends. The CDR3 totals 15 residues. The CDR3 reads CASSLGGSYSYEQYF. The CDR3 coding sequence is TGTGCCAGCAGCTTAGGCGGCAGCTACTCCTACGAGCAGTACTTC. The entire variable domain, with the rest obtained from reference TRBV7-2 and TRBJ2-7, is as follows: GAGVSQSPSNKVTEKGKDVELRCDPISGHTALYWYRQSLGQGLEFLIYFQGNSAPDKSGLPSDRFSAERTGGSVSTLTIQRTQQEDSAVYLCASSLGGSYSYEQYFGPGTRLTVT.

The rearrangement joins TRBV10-3 to TRBJ2-3; 8 bases match TRBD2. Germline V gene sequence: CDR1 ENHRY, CDR2 SYGVKD. The CDR3 has 16 residues. The ends lost 2 bases at V and 7 bases at J; junction bases unmatched: 11. DNA of the CDR3: TGTGCCATCAGTGAGACCGGGACTAGTACTTGGAATACGCAGTATTTT. Translated, it gives CAISETGTSTWNTQYF.

This clone was seen a few times. The chain employs TRBV7-9 and TRBJ1-4, with D perhaps matching TRBD1 (6 bases). Germline CDR1 is SEHNR and CDR2 is FQNEAQ (reference sequence). CDR3 length: 14 residues. Trimming left V 6 bases short and J 2 bases short, with 10 bases between. CDR3: CASRLGQTNEKLFF. The DNA of the CDR3 is TGTGCCAGCAGACTTGGACAGACTAATGAAAAACTGTTTTTT.

The CDR3 coding sequence is TGTGCCAGCAGCTTAAACGGGCAAGAGACCCAGTACTTC. It yields the protein CASSLNGQETQYF. The chain has TRBV11-2 and TRBJ2-5; D not certain. The V end lost 2 bases, the J end lost 2 bases, and 6 bases lay between the germline ends. In germline, CDR1 is SGHAT, CDR2 FQNNGV. CDR3 length: 13 residues.

The CDR3 sequence: CSVVKGSGNTIYF. The CDR3, as DNA: TGCAGCGTTGTTAAGGGATCTGGAAACACCATATATTTT. The chain carries TRBV29-1 and TRBJ1-3; no clear D. The CDR3 consists of 13 residues. Trimming shortened V by 4 bases and J by 1 base, and 8 bases separated the two germline ends. CDR1 and CDR2 (germline): SQVTM, ANQGSEA.

This clone came up once. The chain employs TRBV5-3 and TRBJ2-5; 10 nucleotides align to TRBD2. TRBV5-3 carries the ORF label, with uncertain function. The CDR3 extends over 17 amino acids. The J segment lost 5 bases and the V segment lost 4 bases, leaving 14 bases of the junction unmatched. The CDR3: CARSHEAGGPVRETQYF. The CDR3, as DNA: TGTGCCAGAAGCCATGAAGCGGGAGGGCCGGTGCGGGAGACCCAGTACTTC.

The chain joins TRBV28 to TRBJ1-2, with a tentative D call TRBD1 (6 bases). The germline V gene encodes CDR1 MDHEN and CDR2 SYDVKM. V gave up 3 bases and J gave up 5 bases, with 13 bases separating them. There are 14 residues in the CDR3. CDR3 nucleotide sequence: TGTGCCAGCAGTTTGCTTGGCAGGGGTTATGGCTACACCTTC. This sequence encodes CASSLLGRGYGYTF.

The table lists this clone with a count of one. The chain recombines TRBV10-3 with TRBJ2-1, with 7 bases identical to TRBD1. The CDR3 is 14 amino acids. CDR1 and CDR2 (germline): ENHRY, SYGVKD. V lost 11 bases, J lost 5 bases, and 12 bases stayed unmatched. The CDR3 is CAVTTGTDNNEQFF. The CDR3 DNA follows: TGTGCCGTAACAACCGGGACAGATAACAATGAGCAGTTCTTC.

The chain couples TRBV9 to TRBJ2-7, with no clear D. V lost 1 base and J 7 bases, leaving 15 bases between the germline ends. The CDR3 sequence is 14 residues long. CDR1 and CDR2 (germline): SGDLS, YYNGEE. The CDR3 DNA reads TGTGCCAGCAGCGTAATGCAAGGGTCCGGGGAGCAGTACTTC. It yields the protein CASSVMQGSGEQYF.

This chain links TRBV2 with TRBJ2-7, with 9 bases fitting TRBD1. CDR1 is SNHLY and CDR2 is FYNNEI in the germline V gene. The CDR3 is made up of 16 amino acids. The V and J ends lost 6 bases and 4 bases, in that order; junction bases with no gene match: 13. CDR3 sequence (DNA): TGTGCCAGCAGCCTTTTACCGGGGACAGGGATTTACGAGCAGTACTTC. Its translation: CASSLLPGTGIYEQYF.

The sample holds one count of this clone. This chain joins TRBV6-4 and TRBJ1-5; D unresolved. Germline CDR1 MRHNA, CDR2 SNTAGT. The CDR3 has 13 residues. V was trimmed by 5 bases and J by 1 base, leaving 6 bases between them. The CDR3 DNA reads TGTGCCAGCAGTCGGGAGAGCAATCAGCCCCAGCATTTT. Encoded protein: CASSRESNQPQHF.